The 21 T cell receptor beta chains listed next were all sequenced from one sample in a study of Ad26.COV2.S vaccination and SARS-CoV-2 variants. Using immunoSEQ multiplex PCR, the repertoire was profiled, and TCRdb retains in-frame clones only, with some absent. Of hundreds of thousands of clones in the sample, approximately 92% are singletons; the top ten hold about 1.7%. Sample treatment: around 19 received Ad26.COV2.S at low or high dose, single or two shots; roughly five received placebo; per-sample allocation not given. Sampling was performed 63 days after the first vaccine or placebo injection. The source was peripheral blood, collected in a trial of Ad26.COV2.S vaccine versus placebo. The source is a person aged 18-65 years who received the Ad26.COV2.S COVID-19 vaccine or a placebo.

With respect to this clone: The sample carries other DNA sequences with the same CDR3. This chain joins TRBV30 and TRBJ2-7; TRBD1 might be the D (5 bases). The V end was cut by 1 base, the J end by 0 bases, with 7 bases between. CDR3 length: 13 residues. Germline lookup yields CDR1 GTSNPN and CDR2 SVGIG (reference sequence). CDR3 nucleotides: TGTGCCTGGAGTGGCGACAGCTCCTACGAGCAGTACTTC. It encodes CAWSGDSSYEQYF.

The rearrangement uses TRBV19 and TRBJ1-2; TRBD1 is a possible D gene (5 bases). The length of the CDR3 is 17 residues. Trimming removed 1 base at V and 4 bases at J, with 19 bases between. CDR1 is LNHDA, CDR2 SQIVND, per germline (reference sequence). The CDR3 nucleotides read TGTGCCAGTAGTATAGTAAGCGCTGACAGACCTCTCTATGGCTACACCTTC. It translates to CASSIVSADRPLYGYTF.

The V and J genes are TRBV20-1 and TRBJ1-2, with 8 nucleotides matching TRBD1. The CDR3 covers 14 residues. J was trimmed by 4 bases and V by 3 bases; bases with no gene match: 7. The V gene's germline CDR1 is DFQATT and CDR2 SNEGSKA (reference sequence). CDR3 loop: CSASRTGMVYGYTF. The CDR3 DNA reads as TGCAGTGCTAGTCGGACAGGGATGGTCTATGGCTACACCTTC.

This clone was detected only a few times. The chain carries TRBV7-2 and TRBJ2-5; D tentatively reads TRBD1 or TRBD2 (5 bases each). The germline V gene has CDR1 SGHTA and CDR2 FQGNSA. This CDR3 comprises 14 residues. The V gene lost 0 bases and the J gene lost 5 bases, with 10 bases spanning the gap. CDR3 nucleotide sequence: TGTGCCAGCAGCTTAGCGGGGGTCTGGGAGACCCAGTACTTC. As protein: CASSLAGVWETQYF. The full variable domain, with the rest looked up from reference TRBV7-2 and TRBJ2-5, is GAGVSQSPSNKVTEKGKDVELRCDPISGHTALYWYRQSLGQGLEFLIYFQGNSAPDKSGLPSDRFSAERTGGSVSTLTIQRTQQEDSAVYLCASSLAGVWETQYFGPGTRLLVL.

The chain is built from TRBV7-9 and TRBJ1-3; a weak D match, TRBD1 (6 bases). The germline CDR1 and CDR2 sequences are SEHNR and FQNEAQ (reference sequence). The CDR3 consists of 15 residues. V lost 3 bases to trimming and J lost 4 bases, with 13 bases between them. The DNA for the CDR3 is TGTGCCAGCAGCTTTGCAACAGGGTCGGGAAACACCATATATTTT. This encodes CASSFATGSGNTIYF. The full variable domain, completed using reference TRBV7-9 and TRBJ1-3, is DTGVSQNPRHKITKRGQNVTFRCDPISEHNRLYWYRQTLGQGPEFLTYFQNEAQLEKSRLLSDRFSAERPKGSFSTLEIQRTEQGDSAMYLCASSFATGSGNTIYFGEGSWLTVV.

The chain recombines TRBV7-9 with TRBJ1-1; no reliable D call. Germline assignment: CDR1 SEHNR and CDR2 FQNEAQ (reference sequence). This CDR3 has 13 amino acids. Trimming stripped 5 bases from V and 1 base from J, with 8 bases between. The CDR3 nucleotides are TGTGCCAGCAGCCCCGCACCGAACACTGAAGCTTTCTTT. It is translated as CASSPAPNTEAFF.

This chain joins TRBV7-9 and TRBJ1-4, with D tentatively TRBD1 (6 bases). V was shortened by 2 bases and J by 6 bases, with 13 bases between the two germline ends. The CDR3 totals 15 residues. Germline loops: CDR1 SEHNR, CDR2 FQNEAQ (reference sequence). The DNA for the CDR3 is TGTGCCAGCAGCTTACTCTTGGGGGCTGATGAAAAACTGTTTTTT. The encoded protein is CASSLLLGADEKLFF.

A few counts support this clone. This rearrangement joins TRBV7-8 to TRBJ2-7; D possibly corresponds to TRBD2 (5 bases). V gave up 0 bases and J gave up 0 bases, with 15 bases separating them. This CDR3 is built from 17 residues. Germline loops: CDR1 SGHVS, CDR2 FQNEAQ. This CDR3 is CASSLAFEGANSYEQYF. CDR3 DNA sequence: TGTGCCAGCAGCTTAGCATTCGAGGGTGCTAACTCCTACGAGCAGTACTTC.

The chain has TRBV14 and TRBJ2-1; 8 bases fit TRBD2. Unmatched junction bases numbered 16, after V lost 1 base and J lost 8 bases. The CDR3 totals 18 residues. CDR1 SGHDN and CDR2 FVKESK come from the germline V gene. CDR3 DNA sequence: TGTGCCAGCAGCCAAGCCGGGACTAGGCGCTCGATAGACGATGAGCAGTTCTTC. This gives the protein CASSQAGTRRSIDDEQFF.

The genes are TRBV29-1 and TRBJ2-7; D uncertain. Germline lookup yields CDR1 SQVTM and CDR2 ANQGSEA. The V end lost 2 bases, the J end lost 2 bases, and 10 bases lay between the germline ends. This CDR3 comprises 13 residues. The CDR3 sequence is CSVESDGPYEQYF. The CDR3 DNA reads TGCAGCGTTGAATCGGACGGACCCTACGAGCAGTACTTC.

The rearrangement joins TRBV2 to TRBJ2-2; 8 bases line up with TRBD1. After removal of 5 bases from V and 4 bases from J, the junction contained 6 bases not matched to a gene. Germline CDR1 reads SNHLY; CDR2 reads FYNNEI. This CDR3 is 15 amino acids long. Here the CDR3 reads CASSTTGATTGELFF. The DNA for the CDR3 is TGTGCCAGCAGTACGACAGGGGCGACCACCGGGGAGCTGTTTTTT.

The V gene is TRBV6-2 or TRBV6-3, the J gene TRBJ2-7, with 9 bases fitting TRBD1. After removal of 2 bases from V and 9 bases from J, the junction contained 11 bases not matched to a gene. CDR3 length: 15 residues. Germline values: CDR1 MNHEY, CDR2 SVGEGT. CDR3 residues: CASSYGTGGSGGQYF. For the CDR3, the DNA is TGTGCCAGCAGTTACGGAACAGGGGGCTCCGGGGGGCAGTACTTC.

DNA of the CDR3: TGCGCCAGCAGCCCCCACGACAGTTCGTCCTACACTGAAGCTTTCTTT. Protein: CASSPHDSSSYTEAFF. The chain has TRBV4-3 and TRBJ1-1; D is perhaps TRBD1 (5 bases). The germline V and J ends were trimmed by 4 bases and 3 bases, with 18 bases remaining between them. Per germline, CDR1 LGHNA and CDR2 YSLEER. The CDR3 spans 16 residues.

This clone was picked up one time. The chain couples TRBV15 to TRBJ1-1; D may be TRBD1 (6 bases). The CDR3 loop spans 13 amino acids. Germline V gene data show CDR1 as LNHNV and CDR2 as YYDKDF (reference sequence). Between the trimmed V and J ends, which lost 5 bases and 1 base, there was a span of 8 bases. The CDR3 is CATSDRRNTEAFF. For the CDR3, the DNA is TGTGCCACCAGCGACAGGAGGAACACTGAAGCTTTCTTT. The full variable domain, rest sourced from reference TRBV15 and TRBJ1-1, is DAMVIQNPRYQVTQFGKPVTLSCSQTLNHNVMYWYQQKSSQAPKLLFHYYDKDFNNEADTPDNFQSRRPNTSFCFLDIRSPGLGDTAMYLCATSDRRNTEAFFGQGTRLTVV.

The chain combines TRBV5-1 with TRBJ1-1; 10 bases are shared with TRBD1. The germline CDR1 and CDR2 sequences are SGHRS and YFSETQ. This CDR3 has 14 amino acids. V was pared by 4 bases and J by 0 bases, with 0 bases of the junction left unmatched. The CDR3, as DNA: TGCGCCAGCAGCGGACAGGGGGTGAACACTGAAGCTTTCTTT. Protein: CASSGQGVNTEAFF.

The chain couples TRBV18 to TRBJ1-6, with D perhaps matching TRBD1 (5 bases). Between the trimmed V and J ends, which lost 3 bases and 7 bases, there was a span of 7 bases. The CDR3 has 13 amino acids. The V gene's germline CDR1 is KGHSH and CDR2 LQKENI. In DNA, the CDR3 is TGTGCCAGCTCACCGGACAAGAATTCACCCCTCCACTTT. Encoded protein: CASSPDKNSPLHF.

As to this clone: The sample holds other DNA sequences that translate to the same CDR3. This chain connects TRBV7-8 to TRBJ1-1; no firm D call. Germline loops: CDR1 SGHVS, CDR2 FQNEAQ. The CDR3 has 13 residues. Trimming left V 5 bases short and J 0 bases short, with 7 bases between. CDR3 loop: CASSPFMNTEAFF. In nucleotides, the CDR3 is TGTGCCAGCAGCCCCTTCATGAACACTGAAGCTTTCTTT.

The chain links TRBV3-1 (or the pseudogene TRBV3-2) to TRBJ1-2; possible D gene TRBD1, 6 bases. The CDR3 covers 15 residues. Between the trimmed V and J ends, which lost 4 bases and 2 bases, there was a span of 14 bases. Per the germline V gene, CDR1 is LGHDT and CDR2 is YNNKEL (reference sequence). The CDR3 nucleotides are TGTGCCAGCAGCCCACGGATCCAGGGGAACTATGGCTACACCTTC. Translating it yields CASSPRIQGNYGYTF.

This sequence joins TRBV30 and TRBJ1-2; 7 nucleotides align to TRBD1. V shed 0 bases, J shed 4 bases, and the junction held 8 bases outside the gene matches. The CDR3 runs to 15 residues. Germline V gene lookup returns CDR1 GTSNPN and CDR2 SVGIG (reference sequence). CDR3 DNA sequence: TGTGCCTGGAGTGTCAACCCAGACAGGGTCTATGGCTACACCTTC. Amino acid sequence: CAWSVNPDRVYGYTF. Full variable domain (remainder filled in from reference TRBV30 and TRBJ1-2): SQTIHQWPATLVQPVGSPLSLECTVEGTSNPNLYWYRQAAGRGLQLLFYSVGIGQISSEVPQNLSASRPQDRQFILSSKKLLLSDSGFYLCAWSVNPDRVYGYTFGSGTRLTVV.

The chain links TRBV19 to TRBJ2-7; perhaps TRBD1 as D (5 bases). CDR1 is LNHDA, CDR2 SQIVND, per germline (reference sequence). The CDR3 runs to 15 residues. V lost 3 bases and J lost 2, with 14 bases in between. The CDR3 DNA reads as TGTGCCAGTAGTATGCGTACAGGTCTAGCCTACGAGCAGTACTTC. Translation: CASSMRTGLAYEQYF.

V gene TRBV27 combines with J gene TRBJ1-2; 9 positions agree with TRBD1. CDR1 is MNHEY and CDR2 is SMNVEV in the germline V gene (reference sequence). V dropped 4 bases and J dropped 4; count of bases not matched to a gene: 7. The CDR3 spans 15 residues. CDR3 coding DNA: TGTGCCAGCAGTTCCTACAGGGGGCTTGGCTATGGCTACACCTTC. Encoded protein: CASSSYRGLGYGYTF.